This entry concerns a single TCR beta chain. Antigen: not known. Deep sequencing aimed at 1 in 200,000 to 1 in 1 million T cells' resolution. The assay was immunoSEQ multiplex PCR, and TCRdb's table has in-frame clones only and misses some. The table lists under 300,000 clones, around 76% of them singletons. The data are from a study of cytotoxic CD8 clonotypes in ibrutinib-treated CLL. Findings of the study overall: Starting clonality was above that of age-matched healthy donors and tracked circulating CD8+ T-cell counts.

V shed 0 bases, J shed 7 bases, and the junction held 12 bases outside the gene matches. The CDR3 contains 16 residues. The germline gives CDR1 MGHRA, CDR2 YSYEKL. The V call is TRBV4-1, the J call TRBJ2-7, with 7 bases lining up with TRBD1. This TCR was sampled from a human donor with chronic lymphocytic leukemia. The material sequenced was PBMCs, taken at disease progression, from a patient treated with ibrutinib. The CDR3 loop is CASSQDYRDRMWEQYF. As DNA, the CDR3 is TGCGCCAGCAGCCAAGACTACCGGGACAGAATGTGGGAGCAGTACTTC.